A selection of T cell receptor beta chains follows, all from one sample in a study of blood T cell repertoires in COVID-19. Sequencing used immunoSEQ multiplex PCR; TCRdb keeps in-frame clones, though not all of them. The table shows about 67,000 clones, with roughly 87% occurring only once. Material for sequencing was peripheral blood. The receptors were gathered from a woman older than 75 with acute or convalescent COVID-19. The CDR3 runs from the conserved cysteine through the conserved F or W. The D gene is left open where the match is weak. Size tells how often a clone was seen (once, few, many) or the class of an expanded clone, and some rows leave it out.

j_gene: TRBJ1-1; len: 15; d_gene: .; v_gene: TRBV5-6; abundance: .; CDR3nt: TGTGCCAGCAGCCGTAAACAGGGAAAGAACACTGAAGCTTTCTTT; CDR3aa: CASSRKQGKNTEAFF
j_gene: TRBJ2-5; len: 16; d_gene: TRBD2; v_gene: TRBV27; abundance: .; CDR3nt: TGTGCCAGCAGCCGAACCTATAGCGGGTGGGAAGAGACCCAGTACTTC; CDR3aa: CASSRTYSGWEETQYF
j_gene: TRBJ2-7; len: 16; d_gene: .; v_gene: TRBV15; abundance: .; CDR3nt: TGTGCCACCAGCATATACCTCTTGGGGGCAGGGTACGAGCAGTACTTC; CDR3aa: CATSIYLLGAGYEQYF
j_gene: TRBJ1-5; len: 15; d_gene: TRBD1; v_gene: TRBV19; abundance: once; CDR3nt: TGTGCCAGTAGTCTGCAGGGGGTAAACAATCAGCCCCAGCATTTT; CDR3aa: CASSLQGVNNQPQHF
j_gene: TRBJ1-2; len: 18; d_gene: TRBD1; v_gene: TRBV5-8; abundance: .; CDR3nt: TGTGCCAGCAGCTACGAACCCGGGACAGGGATAGGATCGGATGGCTACACCTTC; CDR3aa: CASSYEPGTGIGSDGYTF
j_gene: TRBJ1-2; len: 14; d_gene: TRBD1; v_gene: TRBV28; abundance: .; CDR3nt: TGTGCCAGCAGTATATTGACAGGGAACTATGGCTACACCTTC; CDR3aa: CASSILTGNYGYTF
j_gene: TRBJ2-2; len: 14; d_gene: .; v_gene: TRBV27; abundance: .; CDR3nt: TGTGCCAGCGGGGTCATGGGGGGCACCGGGGAGCTGTTTTTT; CDR3aa: CASGVMGGTGELFF
j_gene: TRBJ1-6; len: 15; d_gene: .; v_gene: TRBV5-1; abundance: .; CDR3nt: TGCGCCAGCAGCTTGGCGGGACATGGGGGATCACCCCTCCACTTT; CDR3aa: CASSLAGHGGSPLHF
j_gene: TRBJ1-3; len: 14; d_gene: .; v_gene: TRBV14; abundance: .; CDR3nt: TGTGCCAGCAGCCAAGATGGAGGAACCGGCACCATATATTTT; CDR3aa: CASSQDGGTGTIYF
j_gene: TRBJ1-1; len: 13; d_gene: .; v_gene: TRBV30; abundance: few; CDR3nt: TGTGCCTGGGAAGGACAGTCGAACACTGAAGCTTTCTTT; CDR3aa: CAWEGQSNTEAFF
j_gene: TRBJ2-2; len: 18; d_gene: .; v_gene: TRBV19; abundance: .; CDR3nt: TGTGCCAGTAGTCCTAGCTCCCCAGCACTATCTAACACCGGGGAGCTGTTTTTT; CDR3aa: CASSPSSPALSNTGELFF
j_gene: TRBJ2-7; len: 15; d_gene: .; v_gene: TRBV5-4; abundance: .; CDR3nt: TGTGCCAGCAGCTTGGATGCGGGGGCTCAATACGAGCAGTACTTC; CDR3aa: CASSLDAGAQYEQYF
j_gene: TRBJ2-7; len: 15; d_gene: .; v_gene: TRBV13; abundance: few; CDR3nt: TGTGCCAGCAGCGCCCCCAGGGGACCGGACTACGAGCAGTACTTC; CDR3aa: CASSAPRGPDYEQYF
j_gene: TRBJ1-1; len: 13; d_gene: .; v_gene: TRBV5-8; abundance: .; CDR3nt: TGTGCCAGCAGCCGGAGGGGACGCACTGAAGCTTTCTTT; CDR3aa: CASSRRGRTEAFF
j_gene: TRBJ1-6; len: 14; d_gene: TRBD1; v_gene: TRBV28; abundance: once; CDR3nt: TGTGCCAGCAGTTCGACAGGGCGGCGGTCACCCCTCCACTTT; CDR3aa: CASSSTGRRSPLHF
j_gene: TRBJ1-2; len: 13; d_gene: .; v_gene: TRBV27; abundance: .; CDR3nt: TGTGCCAGCCGGGGCTACAGGGTCGATGGCTACACCTTC; CDR3aa: CASRGYRVDGYTF
j_gene: TRBJ2-1; len: 14; d_gene: .; v_gene: TRBV28; abundance: few; CDR3nt: TGTGCCAGCAGTTCCTCTCCAGCGGAGAATGAGCAGTTCTTC; CDR3aa: CASSSSPAENEQFF
j_gene: TRBJ2-7; len: 13; d_gene: TRBD1; v_gene: TRBV12-3/TRBV12-4; abundance: .; CDR3nt: TGTGCCAGCAGTCCCGGGACAGGAGAACTGATGGACTTC; CDR3aa: CASSPGTGELMDF
j_gene: TRBJ1-5; len: 18; d_gene: TRBD1; v_gene: TRBV19; abundance: once; CDR3nt: TGTGCCAGTATCGGGTTGGGGACAGGCGACTATAGCAATCAGCCCCAGCATTTT; CDR3aa: CASIGLGTGDYSNQPQHF
j_gene: TRBJ2-7; len: 13; d_gene: .; v_gene: TRBV10-3; abundance: once; CDR3nt: TGTGCCATCAGTGTTCAGGGAACCTACGAGCAGTACTTC; CDR3aa: CAISVQGTYEQYF
j_gene: TRBJ1-1; len: 15; d_gene: .; v_gene: TRBV5-1; abundance: .; CDR3nt: TGCGCCAGCAGCTCTCAAGCTCAGGGTGTCGCTGAAGCTTTCTTT; CDR3aa: CASSSQAQGVAEAFF
j_gene: TRBJ2-7; len: 16; d_gene: TRBD1; v_gene: TRBV5-1; abundance: .; CDR3nt: TGCGCCAGCAGCATTCCGGACAGGGGTCCTCCCTACGAGCAGTACTTC; CDR3aa: CASSIPDRGPPYEQYF
j_gene: TRBJ1-1; len: 12; d_gene: .; v_gene: TRBV2; abundance: .; CDR3nt: TGTGCCAGCAGTCTACTTAACACTGAAGCTTTCTTT; CDR3aa: CASSLLNTEAFF
j_gene: TRBJ2-3; len: 17; d_gene: TRBD2; v_gene: TRBV25-1; abundance: .; CDR3nt: TGTGCCAGCAGCCAACCGGGACTAGGTACTAGCACAGATACGCAGTATTTT; CDR3aa: CASSQPGLGTSTDTQYF
j_gene: TRBJ2-7; len: 15; d_gene: TRBD2; v_gene: TRBV28; abundance: .; CDR3nt: TGTGCCAGCAGTTCACCGTTAGCGGGAGGGGGGGAGCAGTACTTC; CDR3aa: CASSSPLAGGGEQYF
j_gene: TRBJ2-7; len: 15; d_gene: TRBD1; v_gene: TRBV5-6; abundance: .; CDR3nt: TGTGCCAGCAGCCGTAGGGGACAGCCCTTTAATGAGCAGTACTTC; CDR3aa: CASSRRGQPFNEQYF
j_gene: TRBJ1-2; len: 14; d_gene: .; v_gene: TRBV7-2; abundance: .; CDR3nt: TGTGCCAGCAGCTTAGCTATAGCTAACTATGGCTACACCTTC; CDR3aa: CASSLAIANYGYTF
j_gene: TRBJ1-1; len: 12; d_gene: .; v_gene: TRBV12-5; abundance: .; CDR3nt: TGTGCTAGTGGTCCTCACCAGACAGGCGCTTTCTTT; CDR3aa: CASGPHQTGAFF
j_gene: TRBJ2-2; len: 14; d_gene: .; v_gene: TRBV27; abundance: .; CDR3nt: TGTGCCAGCCGCCCTCGGGGTTCGTCCGGGGAGCTGTTTTTT; CDR3aa: CASRPRGSSGELFF
j_gene: TRBJ2-1; len: 12; d_gene: .; v_gene: TRBV28; abundance: .; CDR3nt: TGTGCCAGCAGTTTATTTTCGGGAGAGCAGTTCTTC; CDR3aa: CASSLFSGEQFF
j_gene: TRBJ2-5; len: 14; d_gene: .; v_gene: TRBV24-1; abundance: .; CDR3nt: TGTGCCACCAGTGATCCCCGCGACCAAGAGACCCAGTACTTC; CDR3aa: CATSDPRDQETQYF
j_gene: TRBJ2-2; len: 15; d_gene: TRBD1; v_gene: TRBV7-6; abundance: .; CDR3nt: TGTGCCAGCAGCATCCGGGACAGGAACACCGGGGAGCTGTTTTTT; CDR3aa: CASSIRDRNTGELFF
j_gene: TRBJ1-2; len: 13; d_gene: .; v_gene: TRBV6-5; abundance: .; CDR3nt: TGTGCCAGCAGTTACTCCTCAGGGCAAGGCTACACCTTC; CDR3aa: CASSYSSGQGYTF
j_gene: TRBJ2-5; len: 11; d_gene: .; v_gene: TRBV2; abundance: .; CDR3nt: TGTGCCAGCAGTCCTTATGAGACCCAGTACTTC; CDR3aa: CASSPYETQYF
j_gene: TRBJ1-3; len: 15; d_gene: TRBD1; v_gene: TRBV19; abundance: .; CDR3nt: TGTGCCAGTAGTCAGCGACAGGGGGCTGGAAACACCATATATTTT; CDR3aa: CASSQRQGAGNTIYF
j_gene: TRBJ2-1; len: 16; d_gene: .; v_gene: TRBV5-6; abundance: once; CDR3nt: TGTGCCAGCAGCCTTAACCGGGCGGGCTCCTACAATGAGCAGTTCTTC; CDR3aa: CASSLNRAGSYNEQFF
j_gene: TRBJ1-4; len: 16; d_gene: .; v_gene: TRBV21-1; abundance: .; CDR3nt: TGTGCCAGCAGCGCACCGGGGGGGACAGGGGAGGAAAAACTGTTTTTT; CDR3aa: CASSAPGGTGEEKLFF
j_gene: TRBJ1-1; len: 15; d_gene: .; v_gene: TRBV5-1; abundance: .; CDR3nt: TGCGCCAGCAACGGGAGGGTCGGTATGAACACTGAAGCTTTCTTT; CDR3aa: CASNGRVGMNTEAFF
j_gene: TRBJ1-2; len: 15; d_gene: TRBD1; v_gene: TRBV7-2; abundance: .; CDR3nt: TGTGCCAGCAGCTCCGCAGGGGGCGCTGGCTATGGCTACACCTTC; CDR3aa: CASSSAGGAGYGYTF
j_gene: TRBJ1-6; len: 12; d_gene: .; v_gene: TRBV12-3/TRBV12-4; abundance: once; CDR3nt: TGTGCCAGCAGTGGGCTCGATTCACCCCTCCACTTT; CDR3aa: CASSGLDSPLHF
j_gene: TRBJ2-3; len: 16; d_gene: TRBD1; v_gene: TRBV15; abundance: once; CDR3nt: TGTGCCACCAGCAGGGGGACAGGGACGGGAGCGGGTCAGCAGTATTTT; CDR3aa: CATSRGTGTGAGQQYF
j_gene: TRBJ1-6; len: 14; d_gene: .; v_gene: TRBV14; abundance: .; CDR3nt: TGTGCCAGCAGCCAACCAGGTTTTAATTCACCCCTCCACTTT; CDR3aa: CASSQPGFNSPLHF
j_gene: TRBJ2-1; len: 16; d_gene: TRBD2; v_gene: TRBV5-1; abundance: .; CDR3nt: TGCGCCAGCAGCTCATTAGCGGGCACTCCGGGGAATGAGCAGTTCTTC; CDR3aa: CASSSLAGTPGNEQFF
j_gene: TRBJ1-2; len: 14; d_gene: .; v_gene: TRBV19; abundance: .; CDR3nt: TGTGCCAGTAGTTCGGACGGGGATAACTATGGCTACACCTTC; CDR3aa: CASSSDGDNYGYTF
j_gene: TRBJ2-1; len: 16; d_gene: TRBD1; v_gene: TRBV5-1; abundance: few; CDR3nt: TGCGCCAGCAGCTCCCCTATAGGGGGCCCCTACAATGAGCAGTTCTTC; CDR3aa: CASSSPIGGPYNEQFF
j_gene: TRBJ1-5; len: 17; d_gene: TRBD1; v_gene: TRBV19; abundance: .; CDR3nt: TGTGCCAGCCCAGATCCCGGACAGGGGTATAGCAATCAGCCCCAGCATTTT; CDR3aa: CASPDPGQGYSNQPQHF
j_gene: TRBJ2-5; len: 14; d_gene: .; v_gene: TRBV2; abundance: .; CDR3nt: TGTGCCAGCAGTCTCGACAGGCGCTTGGAGACCCAGTACTTC; CDR3aa: CASSLDRRLETQYF
j_gene: TRBJ1-3; len: 11; d_gene: .; v_gene: TRBV20-1; abundance: .; CDR3nt: TGCAGTGCTAGGGAGGGAAACACCATATATTTT; CDR3aa: CSAREGNTIYF